These 15 T cell receptor beta chains were all obtained from the same sample, sequenced in a study of OX40 agonist ivuxolimab in advanced cancers. Profiled with immunoSEQ multiplex PCR; TCRdb holds only in-frame clones, not every one. The sample has tens of thousands of clones; around nine tenths are singletons. The starting material was CD4+ or CD8+ T cells sorted from blood, obtained in a trial of the OX40 agonist ivuxolimab. These receptors originate from an adult with an advanced solid tumor such as melanoma, head and neck, liver or kidney cancer.

V usage is TRBV2 and J usage is TRBJ2-1; 10 bases fit TRBD2. CDR1 and CDR2 (germline): SNHLY, FYNNEI. With 9 bases clipped from V and 0 bases from J, the junction kept 17 bases outside the gene matches. This CDR3 is built from 19 residues. The CDR3 loop reads CASRTGLATPTSSYNEQFF. In DNA, the CDR3 is TGTGCCAGTCGAACGGGACTAGCGACACCCACGAGCTCCTACAATGAGCAGTTCTTC.

The count of this clone is one. The rearrangement links TRBV5-1 to TRBJ1-5, with a weak D call TRBD1 (5 bases). Trimming removed 1 base from V and 6 bases from J, with 8 bases in between. The CDR3 contains 13 residues. The germline gives CDR1 SGHRS, CDR2 YFSETQ. CDR3 amino acids: CASSLWGGQPQHF. CDR3 in DNA: TGCGCCAGCAGCTTGTGGGGGGGTCAGCCCCAGCATTTT.

The V and J genes are TRBV9 and TRBJ1-1, with a tentative D call TRBD1 (6 bases). The V gene's germline CDR1 is SGDLS and CDR2 YYNGEE. This CDR3 has 16 residues. With 4 bases removed from V and 1 base from J, the gap between germline ends came to 17 bases. The CDR3 loop is CASSSRTDIKNTEAFF. The CDR3 DNA reads as TGTGCCAGCAGCTCTAGGACAGACATTAAGAACACTGAAGCTTTCTTT.

This chain uses TRBV7-3 with TRBJ1-1; D not certain. CDR3 length: 15 amino acids. V lost 4 bases and J lost 5, with 17 bases in between. Germline values: CDR1 SGHTA, CDR2 FQGTGA. CDR3 DNA: TGTGCCAGCAGCTCCTCCGGGCAATCGGGAACTGAAGCTTTCTTT. Its protein product is CASSSSGQSGTEAFF. Together with reference TRBV7-3 and TRBJ1-1, the CDR3 gives the full variable domain: GAGVSQTPSNKVTEKGKYVELRCDPISGHTALYWYRQSLGQGPEFLIYFQGTGAADDSGLPNDRFFAVRPEGSVSTLKIQRTERGDSAVYLCASSSSGQSGTEAFFGQGTRLTVV.

The V call is TRBV6-1, the J call TRBJ1-5, with D maybe TRBD1 (5 bases). The CDR3 totals 11 residues. CDR1 and CDR2 from the germline V gene are MNHNS and SASEGT. V lost 7 bases, J lost 9 bases, and 10 bases lay in between. Here the CDR3 reads CASNTRGPQHF. CDR3 in DNA: TGTGCCAGCAATACGAGGGGGCCCCAGCATTTT.

The CDR3 region is CASSLVGTPTYEQYF. The CDR3 nucleotides are TGTGCCAGCAGTTTAGTAGGGACACCGACCTACGAGCAGTACTTC. The gene calls are TRBV27 and TRBJ2-7, with D possibly being TRBD1 (6 bases). Trimming removed 2 bases from V and 2 bases from J, with 13 bases in between. Per the germline V gene, CDR1 is MNHEY and CDR2 is SMNVEV (reference sequence). CDR3 size: 15 residues.

The chain combines TRBV5-8 with TRBJ2-4; D remains unclear. CDR1 is SGHTS and CDR2 is YDEGEE in the germline V gene. The V end was cut by 1 base, the J end by 4 bases, with 0 bases between. There are 11 residues in the CDR3. The CDR3 protein is CASSLKNIQYF. The CDR3 DNA reads TGTGCCAGCAGCTTGAAAAACATTCAGTACTTC.

The chain has TRBV2 and TRBJ1-2; the D gene is possibly TRBD1 (6 bases). This CDR3 is built from 15 residues. V was clipped by 3 bases and J by 0 bases, with 11 bases between them. The germline V gene encodes CDR1 SNHLY and CDR2 FYNNEI. The CDR3 DNA is TGTGCCAGCAGTGAGGGACCAGGGGCTAACTATGGCTACACCTTC. Amino acids: CASSEGPGANYGYTF.

The V gene is TRBV15, the J gene TRBJ2-1, with 10 bases identical to TRBD2. Germline V lookup: CDR1 LNHNV, CDR2 YYDKDF (reference sequence). V shed 1 base and J 3 bases; nucleotides not matched to a gene: 3. This CDR3 region has 16 residues. CDR3 protein: CATSRGLAGFYNEQFF. CDR3 DNA: TGTGCCACCAGCAGAGGACTAGCGGGCTTCTACAATGAGCAGTTCTTC.

The chain couples TRBV4-1 to TRBJ2-1, with 11 bases matching TRBD2. Trimming took 2 bases from V and 2 from J; bases not matched to a gene: 5. In germline, CDR1 is MGHRA, CDR2 YSYEKL. This CDR3 is 17 amino acids long. CDR3 sequence: CASSQRSTSGTYNEQFF. In DNA form, the CDR3 reads TGCGCCAGCAGCCAACGATCGACTAGCGGGACCTACAATGAGCAGTTCTTC.

This sequence joins TRBV25-1 and TRBJ2-2, with a weak D call TRBD2 (7 bases). The CDR3 is 15 residues long. Germline values: CDR1 MGHDK, CDR2 SYGVNS. V was trimmed by 5 bases and J by 4 bases, leaving 14 bases between them. CDR3 in DNA: TGTGCCAGCAGTAAGGGGGGGCGGGCCACCGGGGAGCTGTTTTTT. Protein sequence: CASSKGGRATGELFF. Full variable domain (missing parts from reference TRBV25-1 and TRBJ2-2): EADIYQTPRYLVIGTGKKITLECSQTMGHDKMYWYQQDPGMELHLIHYSYGVNSTEKGDLSSESTVSRIRTEHFPLTLESARPSHTSQYLCASSKGGRATGELFFGEGSRLTVL.

This rearrangement joins TRBV11-3 to TRBJ2-5; no clear D. This CDR3 contains 12 residues. The germline V gene has CDR1 SGHNT and CDR2 YENEEA. Trimming stripped 3 bases from V and 7 bases from J, with 9 bases between. This chain's CDR3 is CASSLWSPTQYF. As DNA, the CDR3 is TGTGCCAGCAGCTTGTGGAGCCCGACCCAGTACTTC.

This clone was seen only a few times. The J gene is TRBJ1-1, the V gene TRBV19; D possibly corresponds to TRBD1 (6 bases). CDR3 size: 13 residues. Trimming stripped 4 bases from V and 9 bases from J, with 15 bases between. Germline values: CDR1 LNHDA, CDR2 SQIVND (reference sequence). The CDR3 DNA follows: TGTGCCAGTAGTACACTCAATACAGGGCAAGCTTTCTTT. It encodes CASSTLNTGQAFF.

The chain joins TRBV11-2 to TRBJ2-2, with 8 bases fitting TRBD2. This CDR3 region has 17 residues. J gave up 0 bases and V 1 base, and 4 bases lay outside the gene matches. CDR1 and CDR2 from the germline V gene are SGHAT and FQNNGV. CDR3 sequence (DNA): TGTGCCAGCAGCTTAGTCTCGGGAGGGCCGAACACCGGGGAGCTGTTTTTT. Translated: CASSLVSGGPNTGELFF.

CDR3 DNA: TGTGCCAGTAGATTCTTAGCGGGAGGTTCTTACGAGCAGTACTTC. Its protein product is CASRFLAGGSYEQYF. The chain combines TRBV19 with TRBJ2-7, with TRBD2 identical over 10 bases. V was pared by 6 bases and J by 4 bases, with 9 bases of the junction left unmatched. Germline loops: CDR1 LNHDA, CDR2 SQIVND (reference sequence). The CDR3 consists of 15 residues.